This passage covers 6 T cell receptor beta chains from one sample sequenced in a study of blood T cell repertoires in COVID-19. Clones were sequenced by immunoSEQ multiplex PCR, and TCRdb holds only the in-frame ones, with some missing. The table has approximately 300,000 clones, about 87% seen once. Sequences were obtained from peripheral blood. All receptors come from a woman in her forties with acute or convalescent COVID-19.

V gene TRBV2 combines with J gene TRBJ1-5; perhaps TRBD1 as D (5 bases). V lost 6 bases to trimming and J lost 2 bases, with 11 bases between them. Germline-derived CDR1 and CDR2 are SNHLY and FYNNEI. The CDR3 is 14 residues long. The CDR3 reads CASRRGGGNQPQHF. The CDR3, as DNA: TGTGCCAGCAGAAGGGGCGGGGGCAATCAGCCCCAGCATTTT. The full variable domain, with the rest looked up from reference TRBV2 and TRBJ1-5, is EPEVTQTPSHQVTQMGQEVILRCVPISNHLYFYWYRQILGQKVEFLVSFYNNEISEKSEIFDDQFSVERPDGSNFTLKIRSTKLEDSAMYFCASRRGGGNQPQHFGDGTRLSIL.

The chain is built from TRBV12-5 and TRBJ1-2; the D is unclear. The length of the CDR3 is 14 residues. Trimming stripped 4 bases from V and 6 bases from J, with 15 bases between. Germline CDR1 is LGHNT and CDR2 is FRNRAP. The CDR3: CASGSIRGIDGYTF. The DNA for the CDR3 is TGTGCTAGTGGTTCAATTAGAGGGATAGATGGCTACACCTTC.

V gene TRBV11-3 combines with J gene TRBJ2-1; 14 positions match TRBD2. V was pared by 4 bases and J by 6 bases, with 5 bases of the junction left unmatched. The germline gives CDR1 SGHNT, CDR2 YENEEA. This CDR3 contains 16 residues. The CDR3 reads CASSSGTSGGLNEQFF. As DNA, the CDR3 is TGTGCCAGCAGCTCGGGGACTAGCGGGGGCCTCAATGAGCAGTTCTTC.

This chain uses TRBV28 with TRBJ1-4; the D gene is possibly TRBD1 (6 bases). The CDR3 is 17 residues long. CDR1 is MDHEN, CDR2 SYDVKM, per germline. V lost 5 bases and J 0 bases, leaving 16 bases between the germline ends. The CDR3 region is CASSPATGYSTNEKLFF. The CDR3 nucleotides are TGTGCCAGCAGTCCCGCGACAGGCTATTCAACTAATGAAAAACTGTTTTTT.

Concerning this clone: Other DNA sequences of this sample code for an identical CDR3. CDR3 DNA sequence: TGTGCCAGCAGCTTTGGACAGGGGGGTGGTACCGGGGAGCTGTTTTTT. It is translated as CASSFGQGGGTGELFF. This sequence joins TRBV5-5 and TRBJ2-2; 10 positions agree with TRBD1. Germline loops: CDR1 SGHKS, CDR2 YYEKEE (reference sequence). V dropped 2 bases and J dropped 5; count of bases not matched to a gene: 6. The CDR3 spans 16 residues.

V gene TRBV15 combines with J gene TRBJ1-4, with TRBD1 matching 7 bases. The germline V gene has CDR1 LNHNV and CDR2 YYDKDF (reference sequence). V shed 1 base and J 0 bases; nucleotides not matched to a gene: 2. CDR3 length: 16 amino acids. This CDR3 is CATSRVRGATNEKLFF. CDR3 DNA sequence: TGTGCCACCAGCAGAGTCAGGGGGGCAACTAATGAAAAACTGTTTTTT.